This TCR beta chain was sequenced for a study of cytomegalovirus exposure and HLA in healthy donors. Overall study findings and caveats: Previous analysis showed most TCR beta V segments were productive about 87% or about 30% of the time. There were a few CMV-associated chains whose specificity for CMV antigens was confirmed in vitro. What a later analysis reportedly showed was that an Asian-associated ancestry cluster had fewer N-insertions than the approximately 720-donor mean.

In the PCR, 60 Vbeta and 13 Jbeta primers were used. Measured with immunoSEQ multiplex PCR; TCRdb has only the in-frame clones, and not every one. The table includes about 160,000 clones, roughly 84% detected once. Turning to this clone: Its antigen is still unknown.

Per germline, CDR1 MNHNS and CDR2 SASEGT. Between the trimmed V and J ends, which lost 0 bases and 1 base, there was a span of 7 bases. This CDR3 is built from 16 residues. This chain links TRBV6-1 with TRBJ2-6; a possible D gene is TRBD1 (6 bases). This receptor was obtained from a young man in good health and CMV-seronegative. Sequenced material: PBMCs. The CDR3 loop is CASSEATGSGANVLTF. DNA for the CDR3: TGTGCCAGCAGTGAAGCGACAGGATCTGGGGCCAACGTCCTGACTTTC.